These 23 T cell receptor beta chains share one sample of origin, sequenced in a study of blood T cell repertoires in COVID-19. The protocol was immunoSEQ multiplex PCR, while the TCRdb copy is restricted to in-frame clones and leaves out a portion. The sample consists of about 230,000 clones, 80% to 90% of them appearing once. The sequenced sample consisted of PBMCs or T cells enriched from blood (not recorded which). The receptors originated from a woman aged 25 to 39 who had been exposed to COVID-19.

V and J are TRBV30 and TRBJ1-5; D unresolved. V was trimmed by 0 bases and J by 5 bases, leaving 8 bases between them. In germline, CDR1 is GTSNPN, CDR2 SVGIG (reference sequence). The CDR3 is 13 amino acids. The CDR3 sequence: CAWSVRGDQPQHF. The CDR3 region has the DNA TGTGCCTGGAGTGTACGAGGAGATCAGCCCCAGCATTTT.

V usage is TRBV5-1 and J usage is TRBJ2-1, with D possibly matching TRBD1 (6 bases). Trimming left V 0 bases short and J 4 bases short, with 11 bases between. Germline V lookup: CDR1 SGHRS, CDR2 YFSETQ. This CDR3 is built from 15 residues. The CDR3 DNA sequence: TGCGCCAGCAGCTTGGTAGGCCAGGGGTACAATGAGCAGTTCTTC. This codes for CASSLVGQGYNEQFF.

This chain joins TRBV28 and TRBJ2-1, with 9 bases lining up with TRBD2. Germline CDR1 and CDR2: MDHEN and SYDVKM. There are 15 residues in the CDR3. Losses at the gene ends were 4 bases for V and 5 bases for J; bases not matched to a gene: 6. The CDR3 DNA sequence: TGTGCCAGCAGTTCTCCGGGACTAGCTGACAATGAGCAGTTCTTC. Its protein product is CASSSPGLADNEQFF.

This clone was picked up many times. In the same sample, other DNA sequences code for this CDR3. The V call is TRBV10-3, the J call TRBJ2-7; no clear D gene. CDR1 and CDR2 from the germline V gene are ENHRY and SYGVKD. Trimming removed 4 bases from V and 5 bases from J, with 6 bases in between. The CDR3 spans 11 residues. CDR3 nucleotides: TGTGCCATCAGTGGTGGCAACGAGCAGTACTTC. The encoded protein is CAISGGNEQYF.

The chain uses TRBV7-3 and TRBJ1-1, with a tentative D call TRBD1 (5 bases). The CDR3 sequence is 14 residues long. With 5 bases removed from V and 6 bases from J, the gap between germline ends came to 16 bases. Germline values: CDR1 SGHTA, CDR2 FQGTGA. In nucleotides, the CDR3 is TGTGCCAGCAGCCACGACGGGGGAAGGGCTGAAGCTTTCTTT. Translation: CASSHDGGRAEAFF.

This clone was counted a single time. The rearrangement uses TRBV18 and TRBJ1-2; TRBD1 matches at 9 bases. V dropped 1 base and J dropped 3; count of bases not matched to a gene: 9. This CDR3 is built from 17 residues. Germline CDR1 KGHSH, CDR2 LQKENI. The CDR3 region has the DNA TGTGCCAGCTCACCACTAACAGGGGGCTTTATTGACTATGGCTACACCTTC. Residues: CASSPLTGGFIDYGYTF.

This chain links TRBV23-1 with TRBJ1-5, with 7 bases matching TRBD1. TRBV23-1 is an ORF, with its function uncertain. After removal of 0 bases from V and 3 bases from J, the junction contained 5 bases not matched to a gene. The CDR3 has 16 residues. The CDR3 sequence is CASSQSRQGTNQPQHF. In DNA, the CDR3 is TGCGCCAGCAGTCAATCGAGACAGGGAACCAATCAGCCCCAGCATTTT.

The chain couples TRBV2 to TRBJ2-2; D is uncertain. The germline gives CDR1 SNHLY, CDR2 FYNNEI. Trimming pared 0 bases from V and 7 bases from J, leaving 12 bases between. The CDR3 totals 15 residues. In nucleotides, the CDR3 is TGTGCCAGCAGTGAAGCACTTCTACGTCGCGGGGAGCTGTTTTTT. Its protein is CASSEALLRRGELFF.

This chain joins TRBV30 and TRBJ1-1; D might be TRBD1 (6 bases). The V end lost 5 bases, the J end lost 0 bases, and 10 bases lay between the germline ends. Germline CDR1 reads GTSNPN; CDR2 reads SVGIG (reference sequence). There are 13 residues in the CDR3. The DNA of the CDR3 is TGTGCCTGGGGACAGTCCATGAACACTGAAGCTTTCTTT. It yields the protein CAWGQSMNTEAFF.

The rearrangement uses TRBV5-5 and TRBJ2-7; D perhaps matches TRBD1 (5 bases). Trimming took 0 bases from V and 4 from J, leaving 14 bases between them. In germline, CDR1 is SGHKS, CDR2 YYEKEE (reference sequence). This CDR3 is built from 15 residues. DNA of the CDR3: TGTGCCAGCAGCTTGGCGGATGGCGGACATTACGAGCAGTACTTC. Residues: CASSLADGGHYEQYF.

This rearrangement joins TRBV3-1 (or the pseudogene TRBV3-2) to TRBJ1-2; 7 bases fit TRBD1. The length of the CDR3 is 16 residues. The V segment lost 1 base and the J segment 4 bases; nucleotides outside the gene matches: 9. Germline-derived CDR1 and CDR2 are LGHDT and YNNKEL (reference sequence). The CDR3 nucleotides are TGTGCCAGCAGCCAAGGGAGACAGGGAGTAGCCTATGGCTACACCTTC. Encoded protein: CASSQGRQGVAYGYTF.

The rearrangement links TRBV5-1 to TRBJ2-7; TRBD1 might be the D (6 bases). The V end was cut by 6 bases, the J end by 4 bases, with 14 bases between. Germline V gives CDR1 SGHRS, CDR2 YFSETQ. The CDR3 consists of 13 residues. The CDR3 region has the DNA TGCGCCAGCAACCAAGAGGGGGTTTACGAGCAGTACTTC. It yields the protein CASNQEGVYEQYF.

The CDR3, as DNA: TGCGCCAGCAGCCCGGGACAGGGCAATCAGCCCCAGCATTTT. This gives the protein CASSPGQGNQPQHF. The rearrangement uses TRBV5-1 and TRBJ1-5; 8 bases are a match to TRBD1. Per germline, CDR1 SGHRS and CDR2 YFSETQ. The CDR3 has 14 residues. Germline trimming cut 4 bases from V and 2 bases from J; bases unmatched to any gene: 2.

V is TRBV14 and J is TRBJ2-5, with 11 bases lining up with TRBD2. The CDR3 spans 13 residues. Germline V gene data show CDR1 as SGHDN and CDR2 as FVKESK. The V and J ends lost 6 bases and 4 bases, in that order; junction bases with no gene match: 1. CDR3 amino acids: CASRGLAGETQYF. CDR3 DNA: TGTGCCAGCAGAGGACTAGCGGGAGAGACCCAGTACTTC.

The chain has TRBV27 and TRBJ2-7, with TRBD1 matching 8 bases. With 5 bases clipped from V and 3 bases from J, the junction kept 6 bases outside the gene matches. Germline CDR1 reads MNHEY; CDR2 reads SMNVEV (reference sequence). There are 14 residues in the CDR3. CDR3 nucleotide sequence: TGTGCCAGCAGTAGGCTTACAGGGGGCTACGAGCAGTACTTC. This codes for CASSRLTGGYEQYF.

The chain combines TRBV11-2 with TRBJ2-1, with TRBD2 matching over 10 bases. The V gene end was trimmed by 3 bases and the J gene end by 1 base; junction bases not matched to a gene: 3. This CDR3 comprises 16 residues. Looked up from germline, CDR1 is SGHAT and CDR2 is FQNNGV. As DNA, the CDR3 is TGTGCCAGCAGCTTGAGCGGGGGGGCATCCTACAATGAGCAGTTCTTC. Encoded protein: CASSLSGGASYNEQFF.

The chain couples TRBV5-1 to TRBJ2-3, with D possibly matching TRBD1 (9 bases). With 3 bases removed from V and 6 bases from J, the gap between germline ends came to 32 bases. Germline V gene sequence: CDR1 SGHRS, CDR2 YFSETQ. The CDR3 runs to 20 residues. CDR3 region: CASSWGQGGGFSGARDTQYF. DNA for the CDR3: TGCGCCAGCAGCTGGGGACAGGGAGGAGGTTTTAGCGGGGCCCGGGATACGCAGTATTTT.

In DNA, the CDR3 is TGTGCCAGCAGCTTTCTTGGGGGACTAGCGTATCAGAACTACGAGCAGTACTTC. Translation: CASSFLGGLAYQNYEQYF. The chain uses TRBV11-2 and TRBJ2-7, with 10 nucleotides matching TRBD2. Germline V gene data show CDR1 as SGHAT and CDR2 as FQNNGV. Losses at the gene ends were 3 bases for V and 3 bases for J; bases not matched to a gene: 14. The CDR3 is made up of 18 amino acids.

The chain recombines TRBV11-2 with TRBJ1-2; D unresolved. V was trimmed by 2 bases and J by 2 bases, leaving 9 bases between them. This CDR3 has 14 residues. Germline loops: CDR1 SGHAT, CDR2 FQNNGV. CDR3 DNA sequence: TGTGCCAGCAGCTTATCGACAAGAAACTATGGCTACACCTTC. It translates to CASSLSTRNYGYTF. Combining the CDR3 with reference TRBV11-2 and TRBJ1-2 gives the whole variable domain EAGVAQSPRYKIIEKRQSVAFWCNPISGHATLYWYQQILGQGPKLLIQFQNNGVVDDSQLPKDRFSAERLKGVDSTLKIQPAKLEDSAVYLCASSLSTRNYGYTFGSGTRLTVV.

V gene TRBV4-1 combines with J gene TRBJ2-7, with D perhaps TRBD2 (5 bases). Germline V gene lookup returns CDR1 MGHRA and CDR2 YSYEKL. Trimming left V 1 base short and J 3 bases short, with 22 bases between. The CDR3 sequence is 18 residues long. The CDR3 DNA is TGCGCCAGCAGCCAAGTACTTTTGGGGAAGGCTGGGAGCTACGAGCAGTACTTC. It specifies CASSQVLLGKAGSYEQYF.

This clone has just a few counts. CDR3 sequence reads: CASSQMTLIADTGELFF. CDR3 sequence (DNA): TGTGCCAGCAGCCAGATGACGTTGATAGCGGACACCGGGGAGCTGTTTTTT. This chain joins TRBV4-2 and TRBJ2-2; D may be TRBD2 (6 bases). Germline values: CDR1 LGHNA, CDR2 YNFKEQ. V lost 3 bases and J lost 3, with 17 bases in between. This CDR3 spans 17 amino acids.

The J gene is TRBJ2-4, the V gene TRBV15, with 10 bases that match TRBD2. The CDR3 consists of 17 residues. V shed 5 bases and J 8 bases; nucleotides not matched to a gene: 15. Germline CDR1 and CDR2: LNHNV and YYDKDF (reference sequence). CDR3 coding DNA: TGTGCCACCAGCTTAAGAGGAGCGGGAGGGCCCGAGGACATTCAGTACTTC. It specifies CATSLRGAGGPEDIQYF.

V is TRBV4-1 and J is TRBJ1-1; D is unclear. V lost 4 bases and J lost 5, with 17 bases in between. The CDR3 sequence is 15 residues long. The germline gives CDR1 MGHRA, CDR2 YSYEKL. This CDR3 reads CASSPRYREGTEAFF. In DNA form, the CDR3 reads TGCGCCAGCAGCCCTAGATATCGGGAGGGAACTGAAGCTTTCTTT.